This T cell receptor (beta chain) was profiled in a study of blood T cell repertoires in COVID-19. Whole-study context: Acute-phase and convalescent COVID-19 samples originated in the United States, Italy and Spain.

V lost 3 bases, J lost 4 bases, and 4 bases stayed unmatched. CDR3 length equals 14 residues. Germline CDR1 is SEHNR and CDR2 is FQNEAQ (reference sequence). Assay: immunoSEQ multiplex PCR; the TCRdb copy retains only in-frame clones and omits some. There are more than 150,000 clones in the sample; around four fifths occur only once, and about an eighth lies in the top ten. This clonotype was obtained from a man aged 35-49 years who had recovered from COVID-19. The sample taken for sequencing was PBMCs or T cells enriched from blood (not recorded which). The chain carries TRBV7-9 and TRBJ2-3; 7 nucleotides align to TRBD2. CDR3: CASSLGGRPDTQYF. The CDR3 DNA reads TGTGCCAGCAGCTTGGGAGGGCGGCCAGATACGCAGTATTTT.